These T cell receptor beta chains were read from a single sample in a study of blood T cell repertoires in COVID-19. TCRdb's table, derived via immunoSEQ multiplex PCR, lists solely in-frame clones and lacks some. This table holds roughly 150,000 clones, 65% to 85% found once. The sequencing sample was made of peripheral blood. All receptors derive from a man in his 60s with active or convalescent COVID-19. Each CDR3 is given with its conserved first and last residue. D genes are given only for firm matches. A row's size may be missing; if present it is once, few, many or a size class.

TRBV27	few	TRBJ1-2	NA	TGTGCCAGATATAGCGGGGGGCGCTCGGGTGGCTACACCTTC	CARYSGGRSGGYTF
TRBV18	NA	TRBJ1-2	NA	TGTGCCAGCTCACCCACTGAGGGTAACTATGGCTACACCTTC	CASSPTEGNYGYTF
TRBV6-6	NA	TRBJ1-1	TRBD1	TGTGCCAGCAGTACAACAGGGGTACTGAACACTGAAGCTTTCTTT	CASSTTGVLNTEAFF
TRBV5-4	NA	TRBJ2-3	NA	TGTGCCAGCAGCTTGATTCAGGGCCCGACAGATACGCAGTATTTT	CASSLIQGPTDTQYF
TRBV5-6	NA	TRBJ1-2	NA	TGTGCCAGCAGCTTGTGGGCACAGGATGGCTACACCTTC	CASSLWAQDGYTF
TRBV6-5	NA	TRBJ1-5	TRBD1	TGTGCCAGCAGTTACGGGGACAGGTCTAATCAGCCCCAGCATTTT	CASSYGDRSNQPQHF
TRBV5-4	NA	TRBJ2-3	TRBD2	TGTGCCAGCAGCTTGGGGCGACTAGCGGGGGGGCGGTCAGCAGATACGCAGTATTTT	CASSLGRLAGGRSADTQYF
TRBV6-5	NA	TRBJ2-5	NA	TGTGCCAGCAGTTACGGTCTAACCCAAGAGACCCAGTACTTC	CASSYGLTQETQYF
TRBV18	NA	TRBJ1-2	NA	TGTGCCAGCTCGTCCCGTCTCCCCTATGGCTACACCTTC	CASSSRLPYGYTF
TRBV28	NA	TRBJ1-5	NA	TGTGCCAGCAGTCCTCGCAGGCCGCCCCAGCATTTT	CASSPRRPPQHF
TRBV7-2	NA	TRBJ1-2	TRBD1	TGTGCCAGCAGCTTAGGGACAGGGGGTCTCGTCCGCGGCTACACCTTC	CASSLGTGGLVRGYTF
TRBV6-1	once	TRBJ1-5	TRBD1	TGTGCCAGCAGTGAACGGGCAGGGGGCCAGCCCCAGCATTTT	CASSERAGGQPQHF
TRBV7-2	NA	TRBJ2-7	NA	TGTGCCAGCAGCTCCGGGAACTCCTACGAGCAGTACTTC	CASSSGNSYEQYF
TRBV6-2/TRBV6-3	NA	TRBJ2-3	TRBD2	TGTGCCAGCAGCACCGGGCGGGAGCTAAACACAGATACGCAGTATTTT	CASSTGRELNTDTQYF
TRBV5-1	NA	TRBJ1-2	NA	TGCGCCAGCAGCTTGGGTTCTCCAGGGGTCTCTGGCTACACCTTC	CASSLGSPGVSGYTF
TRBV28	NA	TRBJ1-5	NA	TGTGCCAGCAGTGTGCAACGTGAGACATACAATCAGCCCCAGCATTTT	CASSVQRETYNQPQHF
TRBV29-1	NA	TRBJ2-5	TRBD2	TGCAGCGTCCCCGGGGCTAGCGGGGTGGCGCCCCAAGAGACCCAGTACTTC	CSVPGASGVAPQETQYF
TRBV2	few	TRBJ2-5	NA	TGTGCCAGCAGTGAACTCGGAGAGACCCAGTACTTC	CASSELGETQYF
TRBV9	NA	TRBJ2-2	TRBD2	TGTGCCAGCAGCGTTCACCCGGGGGGGAACACCGGGGAGCTGTTTTTT	CASSVHPGGNTGELFF
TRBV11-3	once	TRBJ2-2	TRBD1	TGTGCCAGCAGCTCCTCCTCTCCGGGACAGGGTGTGGAGCTGTTTTTT	CASSSSSPGQGVELFF
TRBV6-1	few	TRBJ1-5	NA	TGTGCCAGCAGTGATGGGGGGTCCTCAGGGCCCCAGCATTTT	CASSDGGSSGPQHF
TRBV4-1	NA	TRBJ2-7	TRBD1	TGCGCCAGCAGCCAAGGGACAGGGGCAATCTACGAGCAGTACTTC	CASSQGTGAIYEQYF
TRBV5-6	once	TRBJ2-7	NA	TGTGCCAGCAGCTTGGATGCGTTCGCTCCCTACGAGCAGTACTTC	CASSLDAFAPYEQYF
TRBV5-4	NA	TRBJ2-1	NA	TGTGCCAGCAGCCAGGGACTCAATGAGCAGTTCTTC	CASSQGLNEQFF
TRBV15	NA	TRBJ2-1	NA	TGTGCCACCAGCCCGCGGACAGTCCTCTACAATGAGCAGTTCTTC	CATSPRTVLYNEQFF
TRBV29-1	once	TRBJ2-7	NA	TGCAGCGTTGTCGAACAGGTCTCCTACGAGCAGTACTTC	CSVVEQVSYEQYF
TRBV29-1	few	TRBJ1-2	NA	TGCAGCGTTCCACTCGAAAACTATGGCTACACCTTC	CSVPLENYGYTF
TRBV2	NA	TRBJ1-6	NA	TGTGCCAGCAGTATGGGGCCGTTGGGTGACTCACCCCTCCACTTT	CASSMGPLGDSPLHF
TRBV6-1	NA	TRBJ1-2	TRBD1	TGTGCCAGCAGTGAAAGGACCCGGACAGGGAAGTATGGCTACACCTTC	CASSERTRTGKYGYTF
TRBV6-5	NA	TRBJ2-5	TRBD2	TGTGCCAGCAGAGCACGGGGGGGCCAAGAGACCCAGTACTTC	CASRARGGQETQYF
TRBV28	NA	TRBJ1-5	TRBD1	TGTGCCAGCAAGGGACAGGGGTTTCAGCCCCAGCATTTT	CASKGQGFQPQHF
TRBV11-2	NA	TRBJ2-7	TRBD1	TGTGCCAGCAGCTTAGGCGACAGGGCCCTGTACGAGCAGTACTTC	CASSLGDRALYEQYF
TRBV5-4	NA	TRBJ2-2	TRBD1	TGTGCCAGCAGCGGCGGGGGACAGGGGGGAACCGGGGAGCTGTTTTTT	CASSGGGQGGTGELFF
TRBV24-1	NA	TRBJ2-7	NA	TGTGCCACCAGTGACGCTAGACAGGGAGGTCGGCAGTACTTC	CATSDARQGGRQYF
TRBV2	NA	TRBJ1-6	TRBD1	TGTGCCAGCAGCTCGGGACAGGGTATTTCACCCCTCCACTTT	CASSSGQGISPLHF